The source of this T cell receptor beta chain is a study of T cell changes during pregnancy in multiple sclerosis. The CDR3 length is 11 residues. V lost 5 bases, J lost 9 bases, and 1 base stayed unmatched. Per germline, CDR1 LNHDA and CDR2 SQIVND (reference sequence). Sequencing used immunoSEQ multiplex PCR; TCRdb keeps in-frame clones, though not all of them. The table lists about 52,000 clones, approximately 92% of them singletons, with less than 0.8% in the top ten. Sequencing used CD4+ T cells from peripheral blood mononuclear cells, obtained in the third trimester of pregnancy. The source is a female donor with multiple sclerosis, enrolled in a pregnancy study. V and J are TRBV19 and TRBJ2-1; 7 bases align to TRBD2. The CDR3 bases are TGTGCCAGTAGTGGGGGGGGTGAGCAGTTCTTC. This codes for CASSGGGEQFF.